Below are 9 T cell receptor beta chains sequenced from a single sample in a study of blood T cell repertoires in COVID-19. The protocol was immunoSEQ multiplex PCR, while the TCRdb copy is restricted to in-frame clones and leaves out a portion. Found here are roughly 140,000 clones, 87% of them singletons; the top ten hold 11%. Sequences were obtained from PBMCs or T cells enriched from blood (not recorded which). Receptors originate from a man between 60 and 75 years old who had recovered from COVID-19.

CDR3 sequence: CASSWGTGDTGELFF. Here the CDR3 DNA reads TGTGCCAGCAGCTGGGGGACAGGGGACACCGGGGAGCTGTTTTTT. The chain recombines TRBV11-3 with TRBJ2-2, with 10 nucleotides matching TRBD1. The length of the CDR3 is 15 residues. Germline-derived CDR1 and CDR2 are SGHNT and YENEEA. V dropped 4 bases and J dropped 3; count of bases not matched to a gene: 2.

V usage is TRBV12-3 or TRBV12-4 and J usage is TRBJ1-4, with D unclear. The CDR3 covers 13 residues. V was trimmed by 6 bases and J by 5 bases, leaving 10 bases between them. In DNA form, the CDR3 reads TGTGCCAGCAGCCTTGACAAGAATGAAAAACTGTTTTTT. Protein sequence: CASSLDKNEKLFF.

The CDR3: CASSPRLAGQETQYF. The CDR3 coding sequence is TGTGCCAGCAGCCCGAGACTAGCGGGGCAAGAGACCCAGTACTTC. J is TRBJ2-5 and V is TRBV9, with TRBD2 matching over 11 bases. Unmatched junction bases numbered 4, after V lost 4 bases and J lost 2 bases. The CDR3 is made up of 15 amino acids. Germline V gives CDR1 SGDLS, CDR2 YYNGEE.

The genes are TRBV18 and TRBJ1-4; 7 bases match TRBD1. Germline V gene sequence: CDR1 KGHSH, CDR2 LQKENI. Trimming took 3 bases from V and 6 from J; bases not matched to a gene: 19. The CDR3 totals 19 residues. CDR3 in amino acids: CASSPGPAGGGVGDEKLFF. Written as DNA, the CDR3 is TGTGCCAGCTCACCTGGGCCGGCCGGAGGGGGCGTAGGTGATGAAAAACTGTTTTTT.

This clone has a single count. V usage is TRBV7-8 and J usage is TRBJ2-1; maybe TRBD2 (6 bases). In germline, CDR1 is SGHVS, CDR2 FQNEAQ. The length of the CDR3 is 17 residues. The V end was cut by 1 base, the J end by 3 bases, with 16 bases between. CDR3 sequence (DNA): TGTGCCAGCAGCTTAGAGGGTCCCTCCGGGGGCTACAATGAGCAGTTCTTC. It is translated as CASSLEGPSGGYNEQFF.

V usage is TRBV30 and J usage is TRBJ1-5, with D perhaps TRBD1 (5 bases). The CDR3 contains 13 residues. Germline CDR1 GTSNPN, CDR2 SVGIG (reference sequence). Trimming took 5 bases from V and 3 from J, leaving 11 bases between them. DNA for the CDR3: TGTGCCTGGGCCGGAGGGGCCAATCAGCCCCAGCATTTT. Protein sequence: CAWAGGANQPQHF.

This chain joins TRBV11-2 and TRBJ2-1, with 9 bases identical to TRBD1. J lost 9 bases, V lost 6 bases, and 9 bases had no gene match. The CDR3 is 14 amino acids. The germline V gene has CDR1 SGHAT and CDR2 FQNNGV. CDR3: CASREDRGSAEQFF. The CDR3 region has the DNA TGTGCCAGCAGGGAGGACAGGGGAAGCGCTGAGCAGTTCTTC.

The table lists this clone with a count of one. In DNA, the CDR3 is TGTGCCAGCAGCCAACGCCGCCTAGAAGAGACCCAGTACTTC. Protein sequence: CASSQRRLEETQYF. The chain is built from TRBV11-2 and TRBJ2-5; D gene unclear. Germline CDR1 reads SGHAT; CDR2 reads FQNNGV. The CDR3 extends over 14 amino acids. V lost 5 bases, J lost 3 bases, and 13 bases lay in between.

V gene TRBV11-2 combines with J gene TRBJ2-7, with a weak D call TRBD1 (5 bases). CDR1 and CDR2 from the germline V gene are SGHAT and FQNNGV. Between the trimmed V and J ends, which lost 0 bases and 0 bases, there was a span of 9 bases. This CDR3 is built from 15 residues. The DNA for the CDR3 is TGTGCCAGCAGCTTAGACAGGGTTAGCTCCTACGAGCAGTACTTC. This codes for CASSLDRVSSYEQYF.